A single sample is the source of the 7 T cell receptor beta chains below, sequenced in a study of T cell changes during pregnancy in multiple sclerosis. Generated by immunoSEQ multiplex PCR, the TCRdb table keeps only in-frame clones and is missing some. The sample has under 60,000 clones, over 80% seen once. The sequences come from CD4+ T cells from peripheral blood mononuclear cells, collected in the third trimester of pregnancy. These receptors came from a female donor with multiple sclerosis, enrolled in a pregnancy study.

V is TRBV2 and J is TRBJ1-4, with D unresolved. Germline V lookup: CDR1 SNHLY, CDR2 FYNNEI. The CDR3 extends over 12 amino acids. V gave up 7 bases and J gave up 8 bases, with 11 bases separating them. The CDR3 here is CASNRAGEKLFF. The CDR3 DNA reads TGTGCCAGCAATCGGGCGGGGGAAAAACTGTTTTTT.

The CDR3 coding sequence is TGTGCCTGGAGTGTAGGCCTAGTCGATGAGCAGTTCTTC. Its protein is CAWSVGLVDEQFF. The V and J genes are TRBV30 and TRBJ2-1; D ambiguous. CDR1 is GTSNPN and CDR2 is SVGIG in the germline V gene (reference sequence). This CDR3 region has 13 residues. V lost 0 bases and J lost 8, with 11 bases in between.

The gene calls are TRBV5-4 and TRBJ2-3; 9 nucleotides agree with TRBD1. CDR1 is SGHNT, CDR2 YYREEE, per germline (reference sequence). The CDR3 is 16 residues long. The ends lost 2 bases at V and 4 bases at J; junction bases unmatched: 8. Here the CDR3 reads CASSFSQGQGSDTQYF. The CDR3 bases are TGTGCCAGCAGCTTTTCCCAGGGACAGGGATCAGATACGCAGTATTTT.

The chain combines TRBV7-9 with TRBJ2-3; the D gene is possibly TRBD2 (6 bases). The germline V and J ends were trimmed by 5 bases and 0 bases, with 9 bases remaining between them. CDR1 and CDR2 (germline): SEHNR, FQNEAQ (reference sequence). There are 14 residues in the CDR3. Here the CDR3 DNA reads TGTGCCAGCAGCCCCGGGACTAGCACAGATACGCAGTATTTT. It translates to CASSPGTSTDTQYF. The variable domain in full, completed from reference TRBV7-9 and TRBJ2-3, reads DTGVSQNPRHKITKRGQNVTFRCDPISEHNRLYWYRQTLGQGPEFLTYFQNEAQLEKSRLLSDRFSAERPKGSFSTLEIQRTEQGDSAMYLCASSPGTSTDTQYFGPGTRLTVL.

In this sample, this clone turned up once. The chain carries TRBV9 and TRBJ1-1; D uncertain. V dropped 0 bases and J dropped 5 bases, with 17 bases sitting between them. The germline V gene has CDR1 SGDLS and CDR2 YYNGEE. The CDR3 is 16 residues long. CDR3 coding DNA: TGTGCCAGCAGCGTAGACTCAAGGGCCCCGGGAACTGAAGCTTTCTTT. The encoded protein is CASSVDSRAPGTEAFF.

This chain uses TRBV6-6 with TRBJ1-2; 7 positions agree with TRBD1. Trimming at V came to 5 bases and at J to 4 bases, leaving 10 bases not matched to a gene. The germline V gene has CDR1 MNHNY and CDR2 SVGAGI (reference sequence). CDR3 size: 15 residues. CDR3 region: CASSTSTGRIYGYTF. The CDR3 bases are TGTGCCAGCAGTACCTCGACAGGGCGAATCTATGGCTACACCTTC.

This CDR3 is CASSQDTQYF. CDR3 sequence (DNA): TGTGCCAGCAGCCAAGATACGCAGTATTTT. This rearrangement joins TRBV7-9 to TRBJ2-3, with unresolved D. The germline gives CDR1 SEHNR, CDR2 FQNEAQ (reference sequence). This CDR3 comprises 10 residues. The V end was cut by 5 bases, the J end by 5 bases, with 2 bases between.